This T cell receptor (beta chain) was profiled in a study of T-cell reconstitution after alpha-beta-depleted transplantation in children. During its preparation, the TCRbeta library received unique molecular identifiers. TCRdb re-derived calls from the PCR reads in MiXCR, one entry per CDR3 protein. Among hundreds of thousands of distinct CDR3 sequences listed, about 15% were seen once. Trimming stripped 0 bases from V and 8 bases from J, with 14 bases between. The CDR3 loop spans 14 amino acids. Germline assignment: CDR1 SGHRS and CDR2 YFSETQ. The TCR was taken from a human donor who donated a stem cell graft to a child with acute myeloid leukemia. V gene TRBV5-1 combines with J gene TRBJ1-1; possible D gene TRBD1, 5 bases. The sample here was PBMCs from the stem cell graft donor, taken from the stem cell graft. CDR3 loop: CASSLASGSAEAFF. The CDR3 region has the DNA TGCGCCAGCAGCTTGGCCTCAGGGTCTGCCGAAGCTTTCTTT.